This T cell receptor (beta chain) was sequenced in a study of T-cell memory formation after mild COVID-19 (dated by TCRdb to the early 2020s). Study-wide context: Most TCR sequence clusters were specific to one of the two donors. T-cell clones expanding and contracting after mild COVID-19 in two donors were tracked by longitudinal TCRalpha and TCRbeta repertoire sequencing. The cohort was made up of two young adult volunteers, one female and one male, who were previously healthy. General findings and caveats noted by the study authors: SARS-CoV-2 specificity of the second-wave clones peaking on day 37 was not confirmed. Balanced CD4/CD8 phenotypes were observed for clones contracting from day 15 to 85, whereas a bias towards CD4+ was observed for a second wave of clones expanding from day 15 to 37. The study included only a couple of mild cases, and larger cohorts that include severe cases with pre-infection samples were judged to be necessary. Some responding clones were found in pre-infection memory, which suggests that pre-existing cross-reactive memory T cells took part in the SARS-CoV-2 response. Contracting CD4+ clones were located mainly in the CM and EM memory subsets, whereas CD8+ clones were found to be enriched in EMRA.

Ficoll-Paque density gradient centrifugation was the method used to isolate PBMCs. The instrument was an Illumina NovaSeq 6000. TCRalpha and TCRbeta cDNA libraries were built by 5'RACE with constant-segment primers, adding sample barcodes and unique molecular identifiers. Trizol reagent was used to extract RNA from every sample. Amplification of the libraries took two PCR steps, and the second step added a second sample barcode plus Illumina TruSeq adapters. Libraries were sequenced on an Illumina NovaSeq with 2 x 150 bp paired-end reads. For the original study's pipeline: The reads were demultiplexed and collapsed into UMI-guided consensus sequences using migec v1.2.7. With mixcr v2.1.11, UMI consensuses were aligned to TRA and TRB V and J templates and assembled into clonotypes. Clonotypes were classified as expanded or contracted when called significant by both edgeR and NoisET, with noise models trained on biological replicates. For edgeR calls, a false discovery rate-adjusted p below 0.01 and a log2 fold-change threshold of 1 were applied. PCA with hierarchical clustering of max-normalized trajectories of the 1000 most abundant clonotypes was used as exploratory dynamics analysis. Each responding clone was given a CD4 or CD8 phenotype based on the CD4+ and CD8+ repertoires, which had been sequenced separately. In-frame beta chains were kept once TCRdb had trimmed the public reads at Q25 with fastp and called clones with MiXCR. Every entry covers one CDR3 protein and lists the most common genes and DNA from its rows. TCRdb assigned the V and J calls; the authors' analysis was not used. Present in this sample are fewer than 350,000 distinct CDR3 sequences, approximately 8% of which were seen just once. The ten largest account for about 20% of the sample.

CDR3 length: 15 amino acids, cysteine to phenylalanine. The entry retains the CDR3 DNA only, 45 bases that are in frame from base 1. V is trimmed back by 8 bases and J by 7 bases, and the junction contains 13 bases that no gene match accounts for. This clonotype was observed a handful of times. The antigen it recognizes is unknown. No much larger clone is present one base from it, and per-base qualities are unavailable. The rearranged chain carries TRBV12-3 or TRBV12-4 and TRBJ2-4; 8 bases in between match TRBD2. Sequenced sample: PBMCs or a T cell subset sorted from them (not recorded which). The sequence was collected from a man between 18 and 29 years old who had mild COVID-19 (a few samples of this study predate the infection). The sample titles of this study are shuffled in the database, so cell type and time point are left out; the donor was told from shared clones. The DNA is TGTGCCAGCGGTGACAGCGGGGGACTTTTGAACATTCAGTACTTC. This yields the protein CASGDSGGLLNIQYF.